This T cell receptor beta chain originates from a study of patients and donors after allogeneic stem cell transplantation. MiXCR was run by TCRdb on the RT-PCR reads, yielding one entry per CDR3 protein. The repertoire includes around 17,000 distinct CDR3 sequences, 27% of them detected once, and under 45% sits in the top ten. The CDR3 spans 18 residues. In germline, CDR1 is MGHRA, CDR2 YSYEKL. V lost 0 bases and J lost 2, with 17 bases in between. The TCR originated in a human donor who was either an allogeneic HSCT recipient or a stem cell or donor lymphocyte infusion donor (not recorded which). It is not recorded whose cells these are; they may come from a transplant donor. What was sequenced was blood, either unsorted or a sorted T cell fraction (not recorded which). The chain joins TRBV4-1 to TRBJ1-3, with D possibly matching TRBD1 (6 bases). The CDR3 nucleotides read TGCGCCAGCAGCCAAGATACCTCCCACAGGGACCCTGGAAACACCATATATTTT. This gives the protein CASSQDTSHRDPGNTIYF.